A selection of T cell receptor beta chains follows, all from one sample in a study of cytomegalovirus exposure and HLA in healthy donors. Profiled with immunoSEQ multiplex PCR; TCRdb holds only in-frame clones, not every one. The sample lists tens of thousands of clones, less than 80% occurring once. Sequenced material: PBMCs. These receptors were collected from a male donor in good health and CMV-seronegative. The CDR3 runs from the conserved cysteine through the conserved F or W. The D gene is left open where the match is weak. Only some rows state a clone size, as once, few, many or a class for expanded clones.

cdr3_aa cdr3_nt clone_size j_call d_call v_call
CASSRDRTETQYF TGTGCCAGCAGCCGGGACAGGACGGAGACCCAGTACTTC - TRBJ2-5 TRBD1 TRBV7-9
CASSPQGTANSGNTIYF TGTGCCAGCTCACCCCAGGGGACAGCGAACTCTGGAAACACCATATATTTT - TRBJ1-3 TRBD1 TRBV18
CAISPGLAGDNEQFF TGTGCCATCAGTCCGGGACTAGCGGGGGACAATGAGCAGTTCTTC - TRBJ2-1 TRBD2 TRBV10-3
CASSFHQGPSYEQYF TGTGCCAGCAGCTTTCATCAGGGGCCTTCCTACGAGCAGTACTTC - TRBJ2-7 - TRBV7-8
CASSFGIVGYTF TGTGCCAGCAGTTTCGGGATCGTAGGCTACACCTTC - TRBJ1-2 - TRBV28
CASSHRDRVSDTQYF TGTGCCAGCAGCCACCGGGACAGGGTTTCCGATACGCAGTATTTT - TRBJ2-3 TRBD1 TRBV5-4
CASGLAQSTTDTQYF TGTGCTAGTGGTTTGGCCCAATCTACGACAGATACGCAGTATTTT once TRBJ2-3 - TRBV12-5
CASSLAGTSGINEQFF TGTGCCAGCAGCTTGGCCGGGACTAGCGGGATCAATGAGCAGTTCTTC - TRBJ2-1 TRBD2 TRBV7-9
CASSSGLAGVTDTQYF TGTGCCAGCAGCTCGGGACTAGCGGGAGTCACAGATACGCAGTATTTT - TRBJ2-3 TRBD2 TRBV7-2
CASSVGPDNSPLHF TGTGCCAGCAGCGTAGGCCCGGATAATTCACCCCTCCACTTT - TRBJ1-6 - TRBV9
CASRVGPFLAGGTYEQYF TGTGCAAGTCGCGTAGGGCCCTTTCTAGCGGGAGGGACCTACGAGCAGTACTTC - TRBJ2-7 - TRBV12-2
CASSSDPPTSGRAEQFF TGTGCCAGCAGCTCGGACCCTCCGACTAGCGGGCGGGCTGAGCAGTTCTTC - TRBJ2-1 TRBD2 TRBV9
CASNNRGLAKNIQYF TGTGCCAGTAATAACAGGGGATTGGCCAAAAACATTCAGTACTTC - TRBJ2-4 TRBD1 TRBV19
CASRQVGDTQYF TGTGCCAGCAGACAGGTGGGAGATACGCAGTATTTT - TRBJ2-3 - TRBV6-1
CASSFGQNTEAFF TGTGCCAGCAGCTTCGGACAGAACACTGAAGCTTTCTTT - TRBJ1-1 - TRBV11-2
CASSRNTEAFF TGTGCCAGCAGTCGGAACACTGAAGCTTTCTTT many TRBJ1-1 - TRBV2
CASTPGGRDSPLHF TGTGCCAGCACCCCAGGGGGTCGGGATTCACCCCTCCACTTT - TRBJ1-6 TRBD1 TRBV28
CASSAGQGAYEQYF TGTGCCAGCAGTGCCGGACAGGGGGCCTACGAGCAGTACTTC few TRBJ2-7 TRBD1 TRBV6-4
CASSKGLRETQYF TGCGCCAGCAGCAAGGGACTCAGGGAGACCCAGTACTTC - TRBJ2-5 - TRBV5-1
CASSRTGNNQPQHF TGCGCCAGCAGTCGTACAGGGAACAATCAGCCCCAGCATTTT once TRBJ1-5 - TRBV4-1
CASSLGEGDRLNTEAFF TGTGCCAGCAGCTTAGGTGAAGGTGACAGGTTGAACACTGAAGCTTTCTTT - TRBJ1-1 - TRBV7-2
CASSSGAGGTTDTQYF TGTGCCAGCAGCTCGGGAGCGGGGGGAACCACAGATACGCAGTATTTT - TRBJ2-3 TRBD2 TRBV7-3
CASSYYRDRIYNEQFF TGTGCCAGCAGTTACTACCGGGACAGAATCTACAATGAGCAGTTCTTC - TRBJ2-1 TRBD1 TRBV6-5
CASRSTGGRSNYGYTF TGTGCCAGCAGATCGACAGGGGGGAGATCTAACTATGGCTACACCTTC once TRBJ1-2 TRBD1 TRBV11-2
CASSFIWQGWETQYF TGTGCCAGCAGTTTCATCTGGCAGGGGTGGGAGACCCAGTACTTC - TRBJ2-5 - TRBV28
CASSLTGLNTEAFF TGTGCCAGCAGTTTGACAGGCTTGAACACTGAAGCTTTCTTT - TRBJ1-1 - TRBV28
CASRRLAGGGYEQYF TGTGCCAGCAGACGACTAGCGGGAGGAGGCTACGAGCAGTACTTC - TRBJ2-7 TRBD2 TRBV6-1
CASSLRGGYGYTF TGTGCCAGCAGCCTAAGGGGCGGCTATGGCTACACCTTC few TRBJ1-2 - TRBV14
CASAERGSGDQPQHF TGTGCCAGCGCTGAACGGGGGTCCGGGGATCAGCCCCAGCATTTT few TRBJ1-5 - TRBV6-1
CASSYSLYYEQYF TGTGCCAGTAGTTATAGCCTCTACTACGAGCAGTACTTC - TRBJ2-7 - TRBV19
CASSEGLEAFF TGTGCCAGCAGTGAAGGGCTTGAAGCTTTCTTT - TRBJ1-1 - TRBV6-1
CASSSPGGADTQYF TGTGCCAGCAGCTCTCCCGGGGGGGCAGATACGCAGTATTTT - TRBJ2-3 TRBD2 TRBV7-9
CASKVGATEAFF TGTGCCAGTAAAGTAGGGGCCACTGAAGCTTTCTTT - TRBJ1-1 - TRBV19
CASRVAAGGFGELFF TGCGCCAGCAGGGTGGCAGCCGGAGGATTCGGGGAGCTGTTTTTT few TRBJ2-2 - TRBV5-1
CASSPGTGGGAYGYTF TGTGCCAGCAGCCCCGGGACAGGCGGCGGCGCCTATGGCTACACCTTC - TRBJ1-2 TRBD1 TRBV11-3
CASSYPGTGELFF TGTGCCAGCAGTTACCCCGGGACCGGGGAGCTGTTTTTT - TRBJ2-2 - TRBV6-6
CASSQGLPYNQPQHF TGTGCCAGTAGCCAGGGGTTACCCTACAATCAGCCCCAGCATTTT few TRBJ1-5 - TRBV19
CASSLRSRGRADTIYF TGTGCCAGCAGTTTACGGTCCCGGGGTCGAGCGGACACCATATATTTT - TRBJ1-3 - TRBV28
CASSLTGGAGGVF TGTGCCAGCAGTTTAACGGGGGGGGCAGGAGGGGTCTTC few TRBJ2-1 TRBD2 TRBV27
CASSFGDLDSPLHF TGCGCCAGCAGCTTCGGGGATTTGGATTCACCCCTCCACTTT - TRBJ1-6 - TRBV5-1
CASSLRVNEQFF TGTGCCAGTAGCCTCCGGGTAAATGAGCAGTTCTTC - TRBJ2-1 - TRBV19
CSVAPPQGAWDTEAFF TGCAGCGTTGCCCCTCCACAGGGGGCATGGGATACTGAAGCTTTCTTT - TRBJ1-1 TRBD1 TRBV29-1
CASSVAWRSNTGELFF TGTGCCAGCAGCGTAGCTTGGAGATCGAACACCGGGGAGCTGTTTTTT - TRBJ2-2 - TRBV9
CASSLGWGGHEDTQYF TGTGCCAGCAGCTTAGGGTGGGGGGGACATGAAGATACGCAGTATTTT - TRBJ2-3 - TRBV7-3
CASSPPGDPGVTEAFF TGTGCCAGCTCACCGCCCGGGGATCCAGGGGTCACTGAAGCTTTCTTT - TRBJ1-1 - TRBV18
CASRGQGSYNSPLHF TGTGCCAGCAGGGGACAGGGATCCTATAATTCACCCCTCCACTTT - TRBJ1-6 TRBD1 TRBV27
CASSFPQKNTEAFF TGTGCCAGCAGCTTCCCCCAGAAGAACACTGAAGCTTTCTTT once TRBJ1-1 - TRBV5-4
CASSSGRGDYGYTF TGTGCCAGCAGTTCCGGGCGGGGTGACTATGGCTACACCTTC - TRBJ1-2 - TRBV27
CASSRGQGLGTQYF TGTGCCAGCAGCCGAGGACAGGGGTTGGGGACCCAGTACTTC - TRBJ2-5 TRBD1 TRBV7-9
CASSASGGLAFF TGTGCCAGCAGTGCATCAGGGGGCTTAGCTTTCTTT medium-sized TRBJ1-1 TRBD1 TRBV25-1
CASSLERGPTNEQFF TGCGCCAGCAGCTTGGAGCGGGGTCCTACGAATGAGCAGTTCTTC - TRBJ2-1 TRBD2 TRBV5-1